This TCR beta chain was found in a study of PD-1 blockade in classical Hodgkin lymphoma. General study points: Complete responders' baseline diversity resembled that of newly diagnosed patients.

Brentuximab vedotin exposure varied, and every patient relapsed after autologous stem cell transplantation. Magnetic negative selection was used to purify CD8+ T cells from thawed PBMCs. With respect to this clone: Its target is not known.

Some clones are missing from TCRdb's copy, which holds only in-frame ones; the method was immunoSEQ multiplex PCR. The sample has about 1,900 clones; about 80% are singletons. The source material was CD8+ T cells from blood, sampled at baseline. This TCR derives from a human donor with classical Hodgkin lymphoma.

Here the CDR3 reads CAWSGDYYEQYF. CDR3 sequence (DNA): TGTGCCTGGAGTGGGGACTACTACGAGCAGTACTTC. The chain is built from TRBV30 and TRBJ2-7; 7 bases align to TRBD2. The germline CDR1 and CDR2 sequences are GTSNPN and SVGIG (reference sequence). The J segment lost 3 bases and the V segment lost 1 base, leaving 0 bases of the junction unmatched. CDR3 length: 12 residues.